This T cell receptor (beta chain) came from a study of beta chain features in type 1 diabetes. Study-wide background: Analysis included around 100 million sorted cells drawn from all samples. Findings and caveats of the study: In all four CD4+ subsets, TCRB CDR3 length was significantly, moderately reduced in type 1 diabetes.

The investigators reverse transcribed all of the isolated RNA, so they sequenced expressed TCRB transcripts. Here immunoSEQ multiplex PCR was the method, and the copy in TCRdb shows in-frame clones only, minus some. The table includes fewer than 300,000 clones, approximately 10% detected once. Of note for this clone: Its antigen is as yet unknown.

The clonotype comes from a man under 40 with type 1 diabetes. The sample comprised naive CD4+ T cells from blood.

The CDR3 DNA sequence: TGCGCCAGCAGCCAGACTGACCTCTCCTACGAGCAGTACTTC. Translated, it gives CASSQTDLSYEQYF. The V gene is TRBV4-1, the J gene TRBJ2-7; D is ambiguous. This CDR3 region has 14 residues. Germline values: CDR1 MGHRA, CDR2 YSYEKL. V shed 3 bases and J shed 0 bases, with 9 bases lying between them.